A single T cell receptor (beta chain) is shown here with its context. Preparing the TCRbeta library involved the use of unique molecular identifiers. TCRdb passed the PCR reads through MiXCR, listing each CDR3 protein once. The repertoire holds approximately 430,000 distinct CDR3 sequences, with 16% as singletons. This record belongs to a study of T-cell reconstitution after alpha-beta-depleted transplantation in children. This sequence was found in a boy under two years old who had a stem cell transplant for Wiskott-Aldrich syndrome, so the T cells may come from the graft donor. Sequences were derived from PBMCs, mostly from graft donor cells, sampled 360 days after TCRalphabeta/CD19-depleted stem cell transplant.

The CDR3 protein is CASHLAGGPKGELFF. The CDR3 nucleotides are TGTGCCAGCCATCTAGCGGGAGGGCCTAAAGGGGAGCTGTTTTTT. The chain employs TRBV12-3 or TRBV12-4 and TRBJ2-2, with 12 bases aligning to TRBD2. CDR3 length equals 15 residues. J was trimmed by 8 bases and V by 8 bases; bases with no gene match: 9.